This TCR beta chain was identified during a study of type 1 and type 2 diabetes patients. The overall study: Donors were type 1 diabetes, type 2 diabetes, or nondiabetic controls.

Amplification started from genomic DNA. Amplification of the beta chain CDR3 used 30 forward and 13 reverse multiplex primers. TCRdb re-called the multiplex PCR reads through MiXCR, storing one row per CDR3 protein. The profile shows about 270,000 distinct CDR3 sequences, over 45% of them singletons. V lost 8 bases and J lost 0, with 13 bases in between. The length of the CDR3 is 14 residues. The germline V gene has CDR1 MNHNY and CDR2 SVGAGI (reference sequence). This clonotype has only a few counts. The antigen is undetermined. Notes on the study in general: Groups were not age- or gender-matched, which may bias interpretation.

V gene TRBV6-6 combines with J gene TRBJ1-1; D may be TRBD1 (5 bases). This TCR came from a man in his late teens or twenties with type 2 diabetes. The material sequenced was peripheral blood mononuclear cells (PBMCs). CDR3 in DNA: TGTGCCAGCGTCAGGGATCAGATGAACACTGAAGCTTTCTTT. It yields the protein CASVRDQMNTEAFF.